This T cell receptor beta chain was sequenced during a study of blood T cells in healthy people across ages. Study context: About one barcoded beta molecule was captured per two T cells (by template switching). General study points: PBMCs went unsorted, and a conclusive naive versus antigen-experienced comparison was therefore prevented.

Germline V lookup: CDR1 MDHEN, CDR2 SYDVKM. CDR3 size: 13 residues. About this clonotype: Antigen: not known.

Combining a sample-barcoded 5' primer with a J-beta primer mix, a second PCR ran for roughly 7 to 11 cycles. One entry per CDR3 protein results from TCRdb running MiXCR on the 5' RACE reads. The sample has some 1.6 million distinct CDR3 sequences, about 35% seen once. The donors, all healthy, were Caucasians living in Russia, aged roughly 6 to 100. The amount of total RNA extracted per sample was at least 6 micrograms. This receptor was identified in a woman in her 30s in good health. The sample comprised blood. V and J are TRBV28 and TRBJ2-5; D is uncertain. The J call may be in error: the DNA end matches TRBJ2-7 better. CDR3 nucleotide sequence: TGTGCCAGCAGCGGACGGTCTCCCCACGAGCAGTACTTC. Encoded protein: CASSGRSPHEQYF.